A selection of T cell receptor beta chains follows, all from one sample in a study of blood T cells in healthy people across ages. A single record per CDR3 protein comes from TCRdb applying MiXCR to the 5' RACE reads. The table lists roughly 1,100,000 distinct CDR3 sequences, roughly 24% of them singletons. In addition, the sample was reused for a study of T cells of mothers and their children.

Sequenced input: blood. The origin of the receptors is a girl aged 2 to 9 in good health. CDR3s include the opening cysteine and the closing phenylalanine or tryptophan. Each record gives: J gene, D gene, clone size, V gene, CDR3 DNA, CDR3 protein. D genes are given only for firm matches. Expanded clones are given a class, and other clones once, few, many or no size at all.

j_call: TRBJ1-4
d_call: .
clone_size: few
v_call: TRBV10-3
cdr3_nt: TGCGCCACTCAGACAGCAACTAATGAAAAACTGTTTTTT
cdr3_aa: CATQTATNEKLFF

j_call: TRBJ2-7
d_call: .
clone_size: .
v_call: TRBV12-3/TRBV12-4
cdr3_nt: TGTGCCAGCAGCCTCGCTGGTTGGAGGTTATCCTTC
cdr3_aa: CASSLAGWRLSF

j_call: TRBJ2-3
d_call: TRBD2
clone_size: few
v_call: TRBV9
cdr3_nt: TGTGCCAGCAGCGTACAACTCTCGGGAGGATTGACAGATACGCAGTATTTT
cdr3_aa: CASSVQLSGGLTDTQYF

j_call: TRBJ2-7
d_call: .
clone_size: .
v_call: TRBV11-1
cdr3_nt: TGTGCCAGCAGCTTTGGGACTGCAGCCTACGAGCAGTACTTC
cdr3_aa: CASSFGTAAYEQYF

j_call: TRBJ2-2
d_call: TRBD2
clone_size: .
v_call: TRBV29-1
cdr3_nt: TGCAGCGTGACTAGCGGGGTCACCGGGGAGCTGTTTTTT
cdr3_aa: CSVTSGVTGELFF

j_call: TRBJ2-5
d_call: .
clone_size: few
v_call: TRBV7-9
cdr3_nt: TGTGCCAGCAGCTTAGCATCATCGACAGCGCTAGAAGAGACCCAGTACTTC
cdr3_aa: CASSLASSTALEETQYF

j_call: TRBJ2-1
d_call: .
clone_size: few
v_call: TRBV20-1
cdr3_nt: TGCAGTGCTAGAGACAAGTTAAGCTCCTACAATGAGCAGTTCTTC
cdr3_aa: CSARDKLSSYNEQFF

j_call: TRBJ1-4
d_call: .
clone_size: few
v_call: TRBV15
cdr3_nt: TGTGCCACCAGCCCGCGGGTAACGGAAAAACTGTTTTTT
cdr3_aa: CATSPRVTEKLFF

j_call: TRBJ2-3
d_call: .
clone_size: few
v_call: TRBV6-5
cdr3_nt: TGTGCCAGCAGTTACTCCGTTTTTAATACGCAGTATTTT
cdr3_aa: CASSYSVFNTQYF

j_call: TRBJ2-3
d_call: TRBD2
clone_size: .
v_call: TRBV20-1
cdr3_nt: TGCAGTGCTAGGAGGCTAGCGGTTGGCACAGATACGCAGTATTTT
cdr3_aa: CSARRLAVGTDTQYF

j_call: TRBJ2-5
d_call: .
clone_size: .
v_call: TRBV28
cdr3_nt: TGTGCCACCGAAACCTCCCATAGAGAGACCCAGTACTTC
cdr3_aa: CATETSHRETQYF

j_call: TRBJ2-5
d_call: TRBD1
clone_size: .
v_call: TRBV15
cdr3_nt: TGTGCCACTAGCGAGGGGGCATGGGAGACCCAGTACTTC
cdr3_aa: CATSEGAWETQYF

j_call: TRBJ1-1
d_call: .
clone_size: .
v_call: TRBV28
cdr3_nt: TGTGCCAGCAGTTCGGTTATGAACACTGAAGCTTTCTTT
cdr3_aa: CASSSVMNTEAFF

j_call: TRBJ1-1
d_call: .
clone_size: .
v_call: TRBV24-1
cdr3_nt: TGTGCCACCAGTGAACCAGGGAGGACTGAAGCTTTCTTT
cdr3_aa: CATSEPGRTEAFF

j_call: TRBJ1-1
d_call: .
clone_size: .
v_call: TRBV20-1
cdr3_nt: TGCAGTGCTAGAGTCGAGACTGAAGCTTTCTTT
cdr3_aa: CSARVETEAFF

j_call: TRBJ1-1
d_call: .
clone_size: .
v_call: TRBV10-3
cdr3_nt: TGTGCCATCCGAAGGGACACTGAAGCTTTCTTT
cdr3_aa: CAIRRDTEAFF

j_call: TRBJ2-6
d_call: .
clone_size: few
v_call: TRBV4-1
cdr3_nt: TGCGCCAGCAGCCAACCGTGGCTTGCTGGGGCCAACGTCCTGACTTTC
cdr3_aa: CASSQPWLAGANVLTF

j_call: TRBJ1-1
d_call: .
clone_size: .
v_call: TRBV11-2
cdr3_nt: TGTGCCAGCAGCTTAGAAATGGAGTGGAACACTGAAGCTTTCTTT
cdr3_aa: CASSLEMEWNTEAFF

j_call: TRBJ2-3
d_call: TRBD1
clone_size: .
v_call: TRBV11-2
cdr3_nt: TGTGCCAGCAGCTACCGAAACAGGGGGGTTGGAGATACGCAGTATTTT
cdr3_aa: CASSYRNRGVGDTQYF

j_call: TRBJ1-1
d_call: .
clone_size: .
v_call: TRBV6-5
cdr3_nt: TGTGCCAGCAGTTACTCGCGGAGCGTGAACACTGAAGCTTTCTTT
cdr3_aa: CASSYSRSVNTEAFF

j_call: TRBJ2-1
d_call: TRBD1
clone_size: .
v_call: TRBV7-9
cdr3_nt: TGTGCCAGCAGCCCTACGGCGTGGGGACAGATTCACAATGAGCAGTTCTTC
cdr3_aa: CASSPTAWGQIHNEQFF

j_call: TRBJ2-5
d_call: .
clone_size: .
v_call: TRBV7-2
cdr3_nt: TGTGCCAGCAGCTTGAAAGCTCTCCAAGAGCCCCAGTACTTC
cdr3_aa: CASSLKALQEPQYF